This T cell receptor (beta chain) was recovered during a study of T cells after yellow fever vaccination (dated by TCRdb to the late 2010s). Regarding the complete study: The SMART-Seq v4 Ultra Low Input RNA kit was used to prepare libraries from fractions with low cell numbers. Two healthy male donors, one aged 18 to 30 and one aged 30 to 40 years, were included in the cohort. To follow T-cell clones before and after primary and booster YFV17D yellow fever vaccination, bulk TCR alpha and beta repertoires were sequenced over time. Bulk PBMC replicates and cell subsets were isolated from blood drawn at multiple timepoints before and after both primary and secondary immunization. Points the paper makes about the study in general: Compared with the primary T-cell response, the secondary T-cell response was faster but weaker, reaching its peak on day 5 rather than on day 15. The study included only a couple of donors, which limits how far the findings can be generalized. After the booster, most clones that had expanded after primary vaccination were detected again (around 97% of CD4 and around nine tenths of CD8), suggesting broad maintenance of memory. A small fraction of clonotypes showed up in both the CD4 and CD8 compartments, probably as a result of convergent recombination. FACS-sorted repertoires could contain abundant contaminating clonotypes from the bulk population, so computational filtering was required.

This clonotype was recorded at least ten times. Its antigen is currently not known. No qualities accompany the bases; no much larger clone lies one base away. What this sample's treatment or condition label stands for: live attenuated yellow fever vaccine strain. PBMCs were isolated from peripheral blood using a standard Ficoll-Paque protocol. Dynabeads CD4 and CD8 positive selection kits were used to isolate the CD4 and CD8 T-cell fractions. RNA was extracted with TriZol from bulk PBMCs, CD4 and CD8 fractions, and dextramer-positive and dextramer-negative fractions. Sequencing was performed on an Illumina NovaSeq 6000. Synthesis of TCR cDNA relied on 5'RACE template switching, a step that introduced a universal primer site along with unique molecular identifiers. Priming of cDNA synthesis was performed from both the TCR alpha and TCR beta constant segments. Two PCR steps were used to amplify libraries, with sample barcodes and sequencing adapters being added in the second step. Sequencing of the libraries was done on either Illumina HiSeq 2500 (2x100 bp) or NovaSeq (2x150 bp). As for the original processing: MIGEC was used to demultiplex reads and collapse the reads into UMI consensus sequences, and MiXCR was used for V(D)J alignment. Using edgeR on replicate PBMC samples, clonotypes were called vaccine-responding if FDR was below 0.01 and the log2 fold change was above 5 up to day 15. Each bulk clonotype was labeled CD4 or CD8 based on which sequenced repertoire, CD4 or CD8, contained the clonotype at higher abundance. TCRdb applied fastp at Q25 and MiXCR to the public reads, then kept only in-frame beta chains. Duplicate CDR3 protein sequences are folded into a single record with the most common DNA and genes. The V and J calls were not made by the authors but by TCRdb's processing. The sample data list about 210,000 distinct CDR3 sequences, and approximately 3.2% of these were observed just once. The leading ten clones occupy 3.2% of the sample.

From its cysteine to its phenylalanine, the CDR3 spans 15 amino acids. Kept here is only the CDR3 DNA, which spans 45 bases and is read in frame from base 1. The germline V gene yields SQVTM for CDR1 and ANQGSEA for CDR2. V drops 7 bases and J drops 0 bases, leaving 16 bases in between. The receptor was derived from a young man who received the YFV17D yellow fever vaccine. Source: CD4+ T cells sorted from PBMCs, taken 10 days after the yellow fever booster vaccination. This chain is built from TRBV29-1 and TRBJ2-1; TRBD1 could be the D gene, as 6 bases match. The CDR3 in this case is CSGYDRFFSYNEQFF. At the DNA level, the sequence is TGCAGCGGATACGACAGGTTTTTCTCCTACAATGAGCAGTTCTTC.